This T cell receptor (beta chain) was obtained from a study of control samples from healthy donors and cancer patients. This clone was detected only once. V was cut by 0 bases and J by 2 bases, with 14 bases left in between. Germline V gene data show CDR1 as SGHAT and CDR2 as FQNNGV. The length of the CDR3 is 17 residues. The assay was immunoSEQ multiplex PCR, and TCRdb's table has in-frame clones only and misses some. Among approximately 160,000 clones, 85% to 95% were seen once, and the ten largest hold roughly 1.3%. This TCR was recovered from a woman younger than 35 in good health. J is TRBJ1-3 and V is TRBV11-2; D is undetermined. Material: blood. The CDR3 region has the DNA TGTGCCAGCAGCTTAGATAGCTGGTGGGGTGCTGGAAACACCATATATTTT. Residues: CASSLDSWWGAGNTIYF.